This is a list of T cell receptor beta chains from one sample in a study of CD4+ T cells in melanoma. Sequenced by immunoSEQ multiplex PCR; TCRdb stores in-frame clones only, minus some. The sample carries some 110,000 clones, around 92% recorded once. Sequenced input: peripheral blood. The origin of the receptors is a human donor with melanoma. The CDR3 runs from the conserved cysteine through the conserved F or W. A D gene is named only where the DNA matches it firmly. Clone size, where shown, is once, few, many, or a class for clones that have expanded.

CDR3 DNA,CDR3 protein,CDR3 length,clone size,D gene,J gene,V gene
TGTGCCAGCAGTTTCGGAGGTAGCCGTTACGAGCAGTACTTC,CASSFGGSRYEQYF,14,NA,NA,TRBJ2-7,TRBV27
TGCGCCAGCAGCCAAGATAGAGTTCCGACACTGGGCTATGGCTACACCTTC,CASSQDRVPTLGYGYTF,17,NA,NA,TRBJ1-2,TRBV4-3
TGTGCCAGCAGCGTAGAGGGACAGGGGTGGTCCGAGCAGTACTTC,CASSVEGQGWSEQYF,15,NA,TRBD1,TRBJ2-7,TRBV9
TGTGCCAGCAGTCCTATGGGGGGCGTTCCTAACTATGGCTACACCTTC,CASSPMGGVPNYGYTF,16,NA,NA,TRBJ1-2,TRBV28
TGTGCCAGCAGTTCGGTCTTCCTGGCGGCAGATACGCAGTATTTT,CASSSVFLAADTQYF,15,NA,NA,TRBJ2-3,TRBV6-6
TGTGCCAGCAGTAACCAGATATACACTGAAGCTTTCTTT,CASSNQIYTEAFF,13,NA,NA,TRBJ1-1,TRBV27
TGTGCCAGCAGGAAAGTTCCTCAAGGGACTGGACACAATGAGCAGTTCTTC,CASRKVPQGTGHNEQFF,17,NA,NA,TRBJ2-1,TRBV21-1
TGTGCCACCAGCAGGGACGGATACAATGAGCAGTTCTTC,CATSRDGYNEQFF,13,NA,NA,TRBJ2-1,TRBV15
TGTGCCAGCAGCTTTCCTGGCAGGGGACGCGATGGCTACACCTTC,CASSFPGRGRDGYTF,15,NA,NA,TRBJ1-2,TRBV7-2
TGTGCCAGCAGGGCCCCAGGAGGCCATCAGCCCCAGCATTTT,CASRAPGGHQPQHF,14,NA,NA,TRBJ1-5,TRBV6-6
TGTGCCAGCAGTTGGACCGTGGAGGCAGATACGCAGTATTTT,CASSWTVEADTQYF,14,once,NA,TRBJ2-3,TRBV7-3
TGTGCCAGCAGCTTAGTACGGGGGGAGCTGTTTTTT,CASSLVRGELFF,12,NA,NA,TRBJ2-2,TRBV7-9
TGTGCCAGTAGTATGGACGGTTCCTACGAGCAGTACTTC,CASSMDGSYEQYF,13,NA,NA,TRBJ2-7,TRBV19
TGTGCCATCAGGGCACAGGGTGGGTCCTACGAGCAGTACTTC,CAIRAQGGSYEQYF,14,NA,NA,TRBJ2-7,TRBV10-3
TGTGCCAGTAGTATCGACAGGGGTAGCAATCAGCCCCAGCATTTT,CASSIDRGSNQPQHF,15,NA,TRBD1,TRBJ1-5,TRBV19
TGCGCCAGCAGCTTGGAGGGTGGGGTAGCGGGATCACAAGAGACCCAGTACTTC,CASSLEGGVAGSQETQYF,18,NA,TRBD2,TRBJ2-5,TRBV5-1
TGTGCCAGCAGTTGGGGTGAGGACGAGCAGTACTTC,CASSWGEDEQYF,12,NA,NA,TRBJ2-7,TRBV6-5
TGTGCCAGCAGCTTAGGGCGAACCACCGGGGAGCTGTTTTTT,CASSLGRTTGELFF,14,NA,NA,TRBJ2-2,TRBV7-9
TGTGCCAGCAGCTTAGTCTCGAACACCGGGGAGCTGTTTTTT,CASSLVSNTGELFF,14,NA,NA,TRBJ2-2,TRBV7-3
TGTGCCAGTAGTGCCCGGGACCGCCCCAACACCGGGGAGCTGTTTTTT,CASSARDRPNTGELFF,16,NA,NA,TRBJ2-2,TRBV19
TGTGCCAGCAGTTTATGGGGTAGCGGAAACTCCTACGAGCAGTACTTC,CASSLWGSGNSYEQYF,16,NA,NA,TRBJ2-7,TRBV28
TGCGCCAGCAGCCAAGCGGGGACAGGGGTGGGGGAGACCCAGTACTTC,CASSQAGTGVGETQYF,16,NA,TRBD1,TRBJ2-5,TRBV4-1
TGTGCCAGTAGTACCACCCGGGACTACAAAAACATTCAGTACTTC,CASSTTRDYKNIQYF,15,NA,TRBD2,TRBJ2-4,TRBV19
TGCGCCAGCAGCATACAGGGTTCCGGGGAGCTGTTTTTT,CASSIQGSGELFF,13,NA,NA,TRBJ2-2,TRBV5-1
TGTGCCAGCAGCCTGGGAGCCTCCTACAATGAGCAGTTCTTC,CASSLGASYNEQFF,14,NA,NA,TRBJ2-1,TRBV11-3
TGCGCCAGCAGCCAAGAGGGGCTTAACTATGGCTACACCTTC,CASSQEGLNYGYTF,14,NA,NA,TRBJ1-2,TRBV4-1
TGCGCCAGCAGCCACACCAAGGGGGTGGGCTCAGATACGCAGTATTTT,CASSHTKGVGSDTQYF,16,NA,NA,TRBJ2-3,TRBV4-3
TGTGCTAGCGGTCAAGAGACCCAGTACTTC,CASGQETQYF,10,NA,NA,TRBJ2-5,TRBV18
TGTGCCTGGAGTGTAGGACACTCAACTAATGAAAAACTGTTTTTT,CAWSVGHSTNEKLFF,15,NA,NA,TRBJ1-4,TRBV30
TGTGCCAGCAGGGCTACTAGCACGAGGGGGGAGCAGTTCTTC,CASRATSTRGEQFF,14,NA,NA,TRBJ2-1,TRBV6-5
TGTGCCGCGAAGGGGACAGGGGTTTTCAATGAGCAGTTCTTC,CAAKGTGVFNEQFF,14,NA,TRBD1,TRBJ2-1,TRBV25-1
TGTGCCAGCAGCCAAGATCCGCCCAGGGCGGGGGTCCGCAATGAGCAGTTCTTC,CASSQDPPRAGVRNEQFF,18,NA,TRBD2,TRBJ2-1,TRBV4-2
TGTGCCAGCTCACCATCAGGTGACGAGCAGTACTTC,CASSPSGDEQYF,12,NA,NA,TRBJ2-7,TRBV18
TGTGCCAGCAGCCCTCCCCCACAGGGGGTTTCCTACAATGAGCAGTTCTTC,CASSPPPQGVSYNEQFF,17,NA,TRBD1,TRBJ2-1,TRBV7-9
TGTGCCAGCAGTTTATCGGGCCTTACCCTCGGGGGTGGATATGGCTACACCTTC,CASSLSGLTLGGGYGYTF,18,NA,NA,TRBJ1-2,TRBV27
TGTGCCAGCAGCTTAGGAGCGGGAGGGCCAGCGAACACCGGGGAGCTGTTTTTT,CASSLGAGGPANTGELFF,18,NA,TRBD2,TRBJ2-2,TRBV7-2
TGTGCCAGTAGTATTGTTTCCGGACAGGGACCCTTCTCTGGGGCCAACGTCCTGACTTTC,CASSIVSGQGPFSGANVLTF,20,NA,TRBD1,TRBJ2-6,TRBV19
TGTGCCAGCAGCAAAAAAGAGACACCCCCCGGGGAGCTGTTTTTT,CASSKKETPPGELFF,15,NA,NA,TRBJ2-2,TRBV21-1
TGTGCCAGCAGTTTAATTGTGGGGCAGGTAAAACAAGAGACCCAGTACTTC,CASSLIVGQVKQETQYF,17,NA,NA,TRBJ2-5,TRBV28
TGTGCCAGCAGCTCGCCCACCGGGACTAGCGGCTACGAGCAGTACTTC,CASSSPTGTSGYEQYF,16,NA,TRBD2,TRBJ2-7,TRBV5-4
TGTGCCAGCAGCTTAGGTTCGGCGATTTCGTACAATGAGCAGTTCTTC,CASSLGSAISYNEQFF,16,once,NA,TRBJ2-1,TRBV7-2
TGTGCCAGTGCCTCTCGGACAGGGGGTTTCGGGGAGCTGTTTTTT,CASASRTGGFGELFF,15,few,TRBD1,TRBJ2-2,TRBV19
TGTGCCAGCAGCCCAACGTTGTCTGGAAACACCATATATTTT,CASSPTLSGNTIYF,14,NA,NA,TRBJ1-3,TRBV7-2
TGCGCCAGCAGCTTGTTCGGCCTAGCTGTCGATGGTTTCGGGGAGCTGTTTTTT,CASSLFGLAVDGFGELFF,18,NA,NA,TRBJ2-2,TRBV5-1
TGTGCCAGCACACCTCTCCCCGGGACAGGTGATCAGCCCCAGCATTTT,CASTPLPGTGDQPQHF,16,NA,TRBD1,TRBJ1-5,TRBV28
TGTGCCAGCTCACCGGCAGGCGAGCAGTACTTC,CASSPAGEQYF,11,NA,NA,TRBJ2-7,TRBV18
TGTGCCAGTAATTTGCTCTCTGGAAACACCATATATTTT,CASNLLSGNTIYF,13,NA,NA,TRBJ1-3,TRBV19
TGTGCCAGCAGTTTCAAGACAGGGTTCTACGAGCAGTACTTC,CASSFKTGFYEQYF,14,NA,TRBD1,TRBJ2-7,TRBV27
TGTGCCAGCAGCTATGGACTAGCGGGGGGCACAGATACGCAGTATTTT,CASSYGLAGGTDTQYF,16,NA,TRBD2,TRBJ2-3,TRBV7-3